This is a list of T cell receptor beta chains from one sample in a study of radiation and T cells in renal cell carcinoma. Data came from immunoSEQ multiplex PCR; TCRdb stores just in-frame clones and leaves some out. The sample has about 170,000 clones, 88% seen once. Sequenced material: blood, taken from a patient whose treatment included radiotherapy and nephrectomy. These TCRs come from a woman in her 50s with renal cell carcinoma. Both conserved end residues are part of each CDR3. The D gene is left open where the match is weak. The listing skips clone size in some rows; elsewhere it reads once, few, many or a size class.

abundance	len	d_gene	j_gene	v_gene	CDR3nt	CDR3aa
NA	14	TRBD1	TRBJ1-1	TRBV10-1	TGCGCCAGCAGTTTTACAGGGGCGGGAACTGAAGCTTTCTTT	CASSFTGAGTEAFF
NA	11	TRBD2	TRBJ2-7	TRBV30	TGTGCCTGGAGTGCGGGGGGTTTGCAGTACTTC	CAWSAGGLQYF
NA	17	TRBD1	TRBJ1-1	TRBV4-3	TGCGCCAGCAGCCAAGGAGGTCTGGACAGGTTTTTCGGGGGAGCTTTCTTT	CASSQGGLDRFFGGAFF
NA	16	TRBD1	TRBJ2-7	TRBV7-6	TGTGCCAGCAGCTTAGGAGGACAGGGGATAGGGTACGAGCAGTACTTC	CASSLGGQGIGYEQYF
NA	13	NA	TRBJ2-1	TRBV19	TGTGCCAGTAAAAGGGACTTAGGCAATGAGCAGTTCTTC	CASKRDLGNEQFF
once	13	NA	TRBJ1-2	TRBV6-1	TGTGCCAGCAGTGACAGCCATCCCTATGGCTACACCTTC	CASSDSHPYGYTF
NA	16	NA	TRBJ2-3	TRBV6-1	TGTGCCAGCAGTGAAGTGACGATGGGGGGCACAGATACGCAGTATTTT	CASSEVTMGGTDTQYF
NA	17	NA	TRBJ1-5	TRBV19	TGTGCCAGTAGTATAGATGTTGGGGCGGGTAGCAATCAGCCCCAGCATTTT	CASSIDVGAGSNQPQHF
few	14	NA	TRBJ1-3	TRBV7-7	TGTGCTAGCAGCTTAATCACAGGAGGAAACACCATATATTTT	CASSLITGGNTIYF
NA	13	NA	TRBJ2-5	TRBV19	TGTGCCAGTAGTAATGGTGCCCAAGAGACCCAGTACTTC	CASSNGAQETQYF
NA	13	NA	TRBJ1-2	TRBV6-5	TGTGCCAGCAGTCGGGACACCAACTATGGCTACACCTTC	CASSRDTNYGYTF
NA	16	NA	TRBJ2-1	TRBV6-1	TGTGCCAGCAGTGAAGTCGCAGGGAGCTCCTACAATGAGCAGTTCTTC	CASSEVAGSSYNEQFF
NA	13	NA	TRBJ1-2	TRBV29-1	TGCAGCGTTCTAAGGACAGCTAACTATGGCTACACCTTC	CSVLRTANYGYTF
NA	13	NA	TRBJ1-4	TRBV9	TGTGCCAGCAGCGTCAGCCTTAATGAAAAACTGTTTTTT	CASSVSLNEKLFF
NA	14	TRBD1	TRBJ1-4	TRBV6-1	TGTGCCAGCAGCGGGACAGGGGGCAAAGAAAAACTGTTTTTT	CASSGTGGKEKLFF
NA	12	TRBD1	TRBJ1-1	TRBV29-1	TGCAGCGTTGTCCCAGGGGGCACTGAAGCTTTCTTT	CSVVPGGTEAFF
NA	12	NA	TRBJ1-2	TRBV11-3	TGTGCCAGCAGCCAAGGGGGTTTCGGTTACACCTTC	CASSQGGFGYTF
NA	14	TRBD2	TRBJ2-4	TRBV4-2	TGTGCCAGCAGCCAAGGACTAGCAGGGAACATTCAGTACTTC	CASSQGLAGNIQYF
NA	15	NA	TRBJ1-5	TRBV7-2	TGTGCCAGCAGCTTAGGAAGTGGGACAACTCAGCCCCAGCATTTT	CASSLGSGTTQPQHF
NA	15	TRBD1	TRBJ1-1	TRBV6-5	TGTGCCAGCAGACCGACAGGGGGCCCGAACACTGAAGCTTTCTTT	CASRPTGGPNTEAFF
NA	16	TRBD2	TRBJ2-1	TRBV19	TGTGCCAGTAGTACTCCGACTAGCGGGTCGAACTATGAGCAGTTCTTC	CASSTPTSGSNYEQFF
NA	15	TRBD2	TRBJ2-7	TRBV30	TGTGCCTGGAGTGTACGGCGGGGGACCACCTACGAGCAGTACTTC	CAWSVRRGTTYEQYF